The 24 T cell receptor beta chains below come from one sample, sequenced in a study of T cell changes during pregnancy in multiple sclerosis. The method was immunoSEQ multiplex PCR; TCRdb's version includes in-frame clones alone and lacks a portion of them. This table holds approximately 100,000 clones, about nine tenths found once. This specimen consisted of peripheral blood, obtained after pregnancy. The source is a female donor with multiple sclerosis, enrolled in a pregnancy study.

The sample holds one count of this clone. The genes are TRBV19 and TRBJ1-1; D remains ambiguous. The CDR3 covers 13 residues. Germline CDR1 reads LNHDA; CDR2 reads SQIVND (reference sequence). The germline V and J ends were trimmed by 10 bases and 5 bases, with 17 bases remaining between them. CDR3 in DNA: TGTGCCACCCCTACGTGGAGGGCTACTGAAGCTTTCTTT. Encoded protein: CATPTWRATEAFF.

The V call is TRBV6-5, the J call TRBJ2-1; D gene unclear. The V and J ends lost 0 bases and 5 bases respectively, with 14 bases between them. Per germline, CDR1 MNHEY and CDR2 SVGAGI. The CDR3 has 16 residues. This CDR3 reads CASSYSIGQKDNEQFF. The CDR3 DNA reads TGTGCCAGCAGTTACTCGATTGGTCAGAAAGACAATGAGCAGTTCTTC.

The chain employs TRBV4-1 and TRBJ1-1; D unclear. V lost 0 bases and J 7 bases, leaving 3 bases between the germline ends. Germline V gene sequence: CDR1 MGHRA, CDR2 YSYEKL. This CDR3 has 11 amino acids. The CDR3 DNA reads as TGCGCCAGCAGCCAAGACAATGAAGCTTTCTTT. Translating gives CASSQDNEAFF.

The chain joins TRBV4-2 to TRBJ2-2, with 7 bases that match TRBD1. Per germline, CDR1 LGHNA and CDR2 YNFKEQ. V dropped 1 base and J dropped 3; count of bases not matched to a gene: 5. This CDR3 has 16 residues. CDR3 sequence reads: CASSQVDQGDTGELFF. The CDR3 DNA reads as TGTGCCAGCAGCCAAGTGGATCAGGGGGACACCGGGGAGCTGTTTTTT.

In this sample, this clone turned up once. The chain recombines TRBV13 with TRBJ2-1; D gene ambiguous. Trimming pared 1 base from V and 8 bases from J, leaving 6 bases between. The CDR3 has 12 amino acids. From germline, CDR1 is PRHDT and CDR2 FYEKMQ (reference sequence). DNA of the CDR3: TGTGCCAGCAGCTTAGCGTTAGATGAGCAGTTCTTC. It encodes CASSLALDEQFF.

The rearrangement links TRBV5-6 to TRBJ1-2; 7 nucleotides agree with TRBD1. The V gene's germline CDR1 is SGHDT and CDR2 YYEEEE. The CDR3 consists of 14 residues. Losses at the gene ends were 2 bases for V and 2 bases for J; bases not matched to a gene: 3. The CDR3 nucleotides read TGTGCCAGCAGCTTTTACAGGGGCAACTATGGCTACACCTTC. It translates to CASSFYRGNYGYTF.

The V gene is TRBV18, the J gene TRBJ1-1; D not certain. The germline gives CDR1 KGHSH, CDR2 LQKENI. CDR3 length equals 12 residues. The V end was cut by 2 bases, the J end by 4 bases, with 5 bases between. The CDR3 nucleotides read TGTGCCAGCTCACCAGGGCCCACTGAAGCTTTCTTT. Protein sequence: CASSPGPTEAFF.

This rearrangement joins TRBV4-1 to TRBJ2-1; D possibly corresponds to TRBD2 (5 bases). The CDR3 spans 16 residues. From germline, CDR1 is MGHRA and CDR2 YSYEKL. V was pared by 2 bases and J by 1 base, with 12 bases between. CDR3: CASSQFAGKSYNEQFF. CDR3 DNA sequence: TGCGCCAGCAGCCAATTTGCGGGTAAATCCTACAATGAGCAGTTCTTC.

This chain uses TRBV6-5 with TRBJ2-5; TRBD2 might be the D (5 bases). With the DNA end fitting TRBJ2-7 better, the J assignment may be wrong. This CDR3 spans 15 amino acids. Germline values: CDR1 MNHEY, CDR2 SVGAGI. CDR3 amino acids: CASSYSNSADYEQYF. The CDR3 DNA sequence: TGTGCCAGCAGTTACTCGAATAGCGCGGACTACGAGCAGTACTTC.

The rearrangement links TRBV7-2 to TRBJ2-2; D ambiguous. Germline V lookup: CDR1 SGHTA, CDR2 FQGNSA. The CDR3 runs to 12 residues. V shed 6 bases and J shed 3 bases, with 5 bases lying between them. The CDR3 loop is CASSSYTGELFF. The CDR3 DNA sequence: TGTGCCAGCAGTTCCTACACCGGGGAGCTGTTTTTT.

V usage is TRBV7-9 and J usage is TRBJ1-3, with D unclear. Germline V lookup: CDR1 SEHNR, CDR2 FQNEAQ (reference sequence). CDR3 length equals 14 residues. The V gene lost 2 bases and the J gene lost 0 bases, with 5 bases spanning the gap. The CDR3 protein is CASSLSNSGNTIYF. The CDR3 nucleotides read TGTGCCAGCAGCTTATCCAACTCTGGAAACACCATATATTTT.

CDR3 nucleotide sequence: TGCGCCAGCAGCTTGGGAGCTAATAGTGAGCAGTACTTC. This gives the protein CASSLGANSEQYF. The V and J genes are TRBV5-1 and TRBJ2-7; D is unclear. The germline gives CDR1 SGHRS, CDR2 YFSETQ. Trimming removed 0 bases from V and 7 bases from J, with 11 bases in between. There are 13 residues in the CDR3.

The chain combines TRBV10-1 with TRBJ1-1; no definite D call. With 0 bases removed from V and 9 bases from J, the gap between germline ends came to 11 bases. Looked up from germline, CDR1 is WNHNN and CDR2 is SYGVQD (reference sequence). The CDR3 is 13 residues long. As DNA, the CDR3 is TGCGCCAGCAGTGAGTCTCCAGGCTCCCAAGCTTTCTTT. Its translation: CASSESPGSQAFF.

The chain has TRBV5-1 and TRBJ2-2, with 8 bases aligning to TRBD1. Germline-derived CDR1 and CDR2 are SGHRS and YFSETQ. The CDR3 totals 15 residues. V lost 4 bases, J lost 3 bases, and 5 bases stayed unmatched. CDR3 amino acids: CASSPGQGDTGELFF. Here the CDR3 DNA reads TGCGCCAGCAGCCCAGGACAGGGCGACACCGGGGAGCTGTTTTTT.

The CDR3 bases are TGTGCCAGCTGTACAGGGGGAGGAAACACCATATATTTT. It translates to CASCTGGGNTIYF. The rearrangement joins TRBV19 to TRBJ1-3; TRBD1 agrees at 8 bases. The junction had 5 bases not matched to a gene; V was cut back by 9 bases and J by 4 bases. CDR1 is LNHDA, CDR2 SQIVND, per germline (reference sequence). The CDR3 has 13 amino acids.

The rearrangement links TRBV5-4 to TRBJ2-3; 13 bases match TRBD2. The CDR3 loop spans 17 amino acids. Germline V gives CDR1 SGHNT, CDR2 YYREEE (reference sequence). V dropped 4 bases and J dropped 4; count of bases not matched to a gene: 9. The CDR3 DNA sequence: TGTGCCAGCAGCCACGGACTAGCGGGGGTTGGTGCAGATACGCAGTATTTT. It encodes CASSHGLAGVGADTQYF.

This clone appeared a single time. This chain uses TRBV9 with TRBJ1-1; 7 bases agree with TRBD1. V dropped 3 bases and J dropped 3; count of bases not matched to a gene: 2. Germline V lookup: CDR1 SGDLS, CDR2 YYNGEE. The CDR3 covers 13 residues. This chain's CDR3 is CASSEGAYTEAFF. The CDR3 bases are TGTGCCAGCAGCGAGGGGGCGTACACTGAAGCTTTCTTT.

V and J are TRBV5-4 and TRBJ1-6; D is uncertain. Looked up from germline, CDR1 is SGHNT and CDR2 is YYREEE (reference sequence). V gave up 0 bases and J gave up 6 bases, with 7 bases separating them. The CDR3 runs 14 residues. Here the CDR3 reads CASSLATPNSPLHF. The CDR3 DNA is TGTGCCAGCAGCTTGGCCACTCCTAATTCACCCCTCCACTTT.

This clone was observed a handful of times. V usage is TRBV2 and J usage is TRBJ2-5; D may be TRBD2 (6 bases). Trimming took 9 bases from V and 0 from J, leaving 14 bases between them. The CDR3 loop spans 14 amino acids. Germline V gives CDR1 SNHLY, CDR2 FYNNEI. CDR3 region: CASRRDLYQETQYF. CDR3 in DNA: TGTGCCAGTCGCCGGGACTTGTACCAAGAGACCCAGTACTTC.

This clone was picked up one time. V is TRBV13 and J is TRBJ1-1, with D possibly being TRBD1 (5 bases). The CDR3 is 12 amino acids. V lost 6 bases and J lost 5, with 10 bases in between. In germline, CDR1 is PRHDT, CDR2 FYEKMQ (reference sequence). CDR3 sequence (DNA): TGTGCCAGCAGTTCCGGGGGGACTGAAGCTTTCTTT. Translating it yields CASSSGGTEAFF.

The gene calls are TRBV10-2 and TRBJ2-5; 11 nucleotides line up with TRBD1. The germline gives CDR1 WSHSY, CDR2 SAAADI. After removal of 8 bases from V and 8 bases from J, the junction contained 16 bases not matched to a gene. This CDR3 contains 16 residues. The CDR3, as DNA: TGCGCCAGCGGACCAGAAAGGGACAGGGGGAAAATTACCCAGTACTTC. Translation: CASGPERDRGKITQYF.

The chain links TRBV7-9 to TRBJ1-1; TRBD1 agrees at 10 bases. Germline V gene data show CDR1 as SEHNR and CDR2 as FQNEAQ (reference sequence). The CDR3 loop spans 17 amino acids. J gave up 1 base and V 4 bases, and 9 bases lay outside the gene matches. CDR3 sequence reads: CASSSLDRGLGNTEAFF. The CDR3 DNA reads TGTGCCAGCAGCTCCCTCGACAGGGGGCTCGGGAACACTGAAGCTTTCTTT. Combining the CDR3 with reference TRBV7-9 and TRBJ1-1 gives the whole variable domain DTGVSQNPRHKITKRGQNVTFRCDPISEHNRLYWYRQTLGQGPEFLTYFQNEAQLEKSRLLSDRFSAERPKGSFSTLEIQRTEQGDSAMYLCASSSLDRGLGNTEAFFGQGTRLTVV.

J is TRBJ1-6 and V is TRBV6-1; 10 nucleotides match TRBD1. CDR3 size: 15 residues. The germline V gene encodes CDR1 MNHNS and CDR2 SASEGT. Losses at the gene ends were 7 bases for V and 6 bases for J; bases not matched to a gene: 6. For the CDR3, the DNA is TGTGCCAGCAAGCCGGGACAGGGGACTAATTCACCCCTCCACTTT. It is translated as CASKPGQGTNSPLHF.

This chain joins TRBV5-6 and TRBJ1-2; tentative D call: TRBD1 (5 bases). This CDR3 region has 13 residues. CDR1 SGHDT and CDR2 YYEEEE come from the germline V gene. Deletions cut 0 bases from V and 5 bases from J, with 8 bases between. In DNA form, the CDR3 reads TGTGCCAGCAGCTTGGGGACACTTTATGGCTACACCTTC. It specifies CASSLGTLYGYTF.